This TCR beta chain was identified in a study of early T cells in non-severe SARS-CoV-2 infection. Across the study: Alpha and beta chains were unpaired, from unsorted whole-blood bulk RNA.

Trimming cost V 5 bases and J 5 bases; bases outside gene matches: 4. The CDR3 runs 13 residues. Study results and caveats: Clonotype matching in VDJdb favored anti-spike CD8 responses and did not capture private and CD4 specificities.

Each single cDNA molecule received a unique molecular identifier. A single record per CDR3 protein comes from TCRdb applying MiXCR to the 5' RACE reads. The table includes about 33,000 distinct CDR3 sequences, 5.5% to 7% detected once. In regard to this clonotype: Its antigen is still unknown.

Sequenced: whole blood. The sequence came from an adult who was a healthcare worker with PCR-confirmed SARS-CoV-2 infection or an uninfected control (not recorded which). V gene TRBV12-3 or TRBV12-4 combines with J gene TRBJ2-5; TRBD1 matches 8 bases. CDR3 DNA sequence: TGTGCCAGCAGTCATAACAGGGGGGAGACCCAGTACTTC. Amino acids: CASSHNRGETQYF.